The 15 T cell receptor beta chains below were found in one sample sequenced in a study of blood T cell repertoires in COVID-19. Here immunoSEQ multiplex PCR was the method, and the copy in TCRdb shows in-frame clones only, minus some. The data show about 360,000 clones, with approximately 77% seen just once and more than 1% held by the top ten. Sequenced: peripheral blood. These receptors came from a human donor with acute or convalescent COVID-19. The donor label of this sample is uncertain.

V and J are TRBV5-1 and TRBJ1-2; 8 nucleotides match TRBD1. The CDR3 loop spans 12 amino acids. With V trimmed by 7 bases and J by 8 bases, 7 bases remained unmatched. Germline lookup yields CDR1 SGHRS and CDR2 YFSETQ. The CDR3 loop is CASQQGAEGYTF. The CDR3 DNA reads TGCGCCAGCCAGCAGGGGGCGGAGGGCTACACCTTC.

V usage is TRBV7-9 and J usage is TRBJ1-5; maybe TRBD1 (6 bases). The germline gives CDR1 SEHNR, CDR2 FQNEAQ (reference sequence). Trimming shortened V by 1 base and J by 5 bases, and 18 bases separated the two germline ends. CDR3 length equals 17 residues. The CDR3 loop reads CASSLEAQGPYDQPQHF. CDR3 nucleotides: TGTGCCAGCAGCTTAGAGGCGCAGGGGCCGTACGATCAGCCCCAGCATTTT.

The chain recombines TRBV11-2 with TRBJ2-3, with TRBD2 matching over 8 bases. Germline trimming cut 2 bases from V and 2 bases from J; bases unmatched to any gene: 9. Germline V CDR1 and CDR2: SGHAT, FQNNGV. This CDR3 contains 17 residues. For the CDR3, the DNA is TGTGCCAGCAGCTTAAGCGGCGGGAGGCAAACCACAGATACGCAGTATTTT. It codes for CASSLSGGRQTTDTQYF.

This sequence joins TRBV16 and TRBJ2-1, with TRBD2 identical over 10 bases. The CDR3 is 18 amino acids. The trim removed 1 base at V and 0 bases at J, leaving 6 bases unmatched. Germline CDR1 KGHSY, CDR2 FQNENV. CDR3: CASSQYSASGSSYNEQFF. DNA of the CDR3: TGTGCCAGCAGCCAATACTCGGCTAGCGGGAGCTCCTACAATGAGCAGTTCTTC.

V gene TRBV11-2 combines with J gene TRBJ2-5; 9 bases map to TRBD2. The CDR3 sequence is 13 residues long. Germline CDR1 is SGHAT and CDR2 is FQNNGV. Trimming cost V 5 bases and J 7 bases; bases outside gene matches: 5. In DNA, the CDR3 is TGTGCCAGCAGCCGAGCGGGGGGTGTGACCCAGTACTTC. The encoded protein is CASSRAGGVTQYF.

The chain links TRBV9 to TRBJ1-3, with D perhaps TRBD1 (5 bases). Deletions cut 0 bases from V and 4 bases from J, with 14 bases between. The germline V gene encodes CDR1 SGDLS and CDR2 YYNGEE. The CDR3 is 16 amino acids. CDR3 bases: TGTGCCAGCAGCGTAGGACAGTCGACGTTCGGAAACACCATATATTTT. Its protein product is CASSVGQSTFGNTIYF.

This clone was recorded once. The chain has TRBV6-5 and TRBJ1-4, with a tentative D call TRBD1 (5 bases). Trimming removed 0 bases from V and 7 bases from J, with 12 bases in between. The CDR3 contains 15 residues. Germline assignment: CDR1 MNHEY and CDR2 SVGAGI. CDR3 loop: CASSYSRRGREKLFF. In DNA form, the CDR3 reads TGTGCCAGCAGTTACTCGAGGAGGGGCCGTGAAAAACTGTTTTTT.

V gene TRBV5-6 combines with J gene TRBJ1-5, with TRBD1 matching 7 bases. The CDR3 totals 14 residues. J lost 2 bases, V lost 5 bases, and 4 bases had no gene match. Germline lookup yields CDR1 SGHDT and CDR2 YYEEEE. Here the CDR3 DNA reads TGTGCCAGCAGGAGACAGGGCGGCAATCAGCCCCAGCATTTT. It encodes CASRRQGGNQPQHF.

The CDR3 region is CSASAFGTDNQPQHF. Written as DNA, the CDR3 is TGCAGTGCTAGTGCGTTCGGGACTGACAATCAGCCCCAGCATTTT. The rearrangement links TRBV20-1 to TRBJ1-5; tentative D call: TRBD1 (5 bases). Trimming cost V 3 bases and J 3 bases, with 15 bases left between them. In germline, CDR1 is DFQATT, CDR2 SNEGSKA (reference sequence). The CDR3 covers 15 residues.

This clone occurred once. The chain carries TRBV4-2 and TRBJ2-7; D perhaps matches TRBD1 (6 bases). Trimming took off 0 bases at V and 2 bases at J, with 11 bases between the two ends. Germline-derived CDR1 and CDR2 are LGHNA and YNFKEQ. CDR3 length: 15 residues. CDR3 sequence: CASSQESRGPYEQYF. CDR3 DNA: TGTGCCAGCAGCCAAGAGAGCAGGGGACCCTACGAGCAGTACTTC.

In this sample, this clone turned up a few times. The chain recombines TRBV28 with TRBJ1-2, with 8 bases that match TRBD1. The J segment lost 5 bases and the V segment lost 8 bases, leaving 7 bases of the junction unmatched. Germline V CDR1 and CDR2: MDHEN, SYDVKM. This CDR3 contains 13 residues. The CDR3 DNA sequence: TGTGCCAGCTTTAAACAGGGGGAATATGGCTACACCTTC. Protein: CASFKQGEYGYTF.

The chain couples TRBV6-6 to TRBJ2-1, with D maybe TRBD2 (5 bases). The CDR3 covers 15 residues. Trimming shortened V by 2 bases and J by 6 bases, and 14 bases separated the two germline ends. CDR1 is MNHNY, CDR2 SVGAGI, per germline (reference sequence). DNA for the CDR3: TGTGCCAGCAGTTACAGCGGCAGTCAACGCAATGAGCAGTTCTTC. Protein: CASSYSGSQRNEQFF.

The chain carries TRBV7-9 and TRBJ1-6, with 8 positions matching TRBD1. The CDR3 has 15 amino acids. V lost 1 base to trimming and J lost 7 bases; unmatched junction nucleotides: 3. Germline values: CDR1 SEHNR, CDR2 FQNEAQ (reference sequence). The chain's CDR3 is CASSLVGTGNSPLHF. For the CDR3, the DNA is TGTGCCAGCAGCTTAGTTGGGACAGGCAATTCACCCCTCCACTTT.

The chain uses TRBV28 and TRBJ2-1, with TRBD2 matching over 7 bases. Trimming removed 4 bases from V and 9 bases from J; junction bases left unmatched: 3. Germline lookup yields CDR1 MDHEN and CDR2 SYDVKM. This CDR3 comprises 12 residues. CDR3 nucleotide sequence: TGTGCCAGCAGTTGGGAGGGCGGTGAGCAGTTCTTC. Translated, it gives CASSWEGGEQFF.

The chain couples TRBV5-4 to TRBJ1-2; D gene ambiguous. There are 11 residues in the CDR3. Per the germline V gene, CDR1 is SGHNT and CDR2 is YYREEE (reference sequence). V was cut by 2 bases and J by 5 bases, with 4 bases left in between. CDR3: CASSFGYGYTF. The CDR3 DNA reads as TGTGCCAGCAGCTTCGGTTATGGCTACACCTTC.